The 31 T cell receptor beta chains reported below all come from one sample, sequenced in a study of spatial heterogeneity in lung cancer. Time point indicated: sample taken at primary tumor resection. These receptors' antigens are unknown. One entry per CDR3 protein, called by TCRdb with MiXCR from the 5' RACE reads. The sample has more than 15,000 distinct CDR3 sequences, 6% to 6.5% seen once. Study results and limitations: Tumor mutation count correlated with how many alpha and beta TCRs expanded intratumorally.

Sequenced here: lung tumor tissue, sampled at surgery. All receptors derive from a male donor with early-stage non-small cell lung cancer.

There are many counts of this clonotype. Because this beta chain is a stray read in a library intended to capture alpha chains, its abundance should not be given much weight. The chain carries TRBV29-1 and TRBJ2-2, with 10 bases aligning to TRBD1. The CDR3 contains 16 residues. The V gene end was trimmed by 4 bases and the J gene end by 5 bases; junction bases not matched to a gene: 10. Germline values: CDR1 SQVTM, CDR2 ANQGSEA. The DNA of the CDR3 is TGCAGCGTTGTTGTCGGGGGGACAGGGGTGACCGGGGAGCTGTTTTTT. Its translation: CSVVVGGTGVTGELFF.

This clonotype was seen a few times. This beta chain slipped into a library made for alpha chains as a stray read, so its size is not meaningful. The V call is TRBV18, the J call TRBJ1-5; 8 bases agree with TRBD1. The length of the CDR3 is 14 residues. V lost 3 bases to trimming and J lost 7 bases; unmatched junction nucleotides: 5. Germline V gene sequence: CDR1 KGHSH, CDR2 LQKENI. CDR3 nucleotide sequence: TGTGCCAGCTCACCGGACAGGGCTGAACAGCCCCAGCATTTT. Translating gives CASSPDRAEQPQHF. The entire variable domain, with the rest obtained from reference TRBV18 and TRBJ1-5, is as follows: NAGVMQNPRHLVRRRGQEARLRCSPMKGHSHVYWYRQLPEEGLKFMVYLQKENIIDESGMPKERFSAEFPKEGPSILRIQQVVRGDSAAYFCASSPDRAEQPQHFGDGTRLSIL.

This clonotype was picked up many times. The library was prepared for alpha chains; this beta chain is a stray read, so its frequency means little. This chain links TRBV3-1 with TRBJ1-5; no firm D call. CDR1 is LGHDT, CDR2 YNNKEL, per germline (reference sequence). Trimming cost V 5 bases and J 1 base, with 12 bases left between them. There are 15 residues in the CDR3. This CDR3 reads CASSFALGSNQPQHF. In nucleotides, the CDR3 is TGTGCCAGCAGCTTTGCCCTGGGGAGCAATCAGCCCCAGCATTTT. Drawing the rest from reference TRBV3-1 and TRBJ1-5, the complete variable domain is DTAVSQTPKYLVTQMGNDKSIKCEQNLGHDTMYWYKQDSKKFLKIMFSYNNKELIINETVPNRFSPKSPDKAHLNLHINSLELGDSAVYFCASSFALGSNQPQHFGDGTRLSIL.

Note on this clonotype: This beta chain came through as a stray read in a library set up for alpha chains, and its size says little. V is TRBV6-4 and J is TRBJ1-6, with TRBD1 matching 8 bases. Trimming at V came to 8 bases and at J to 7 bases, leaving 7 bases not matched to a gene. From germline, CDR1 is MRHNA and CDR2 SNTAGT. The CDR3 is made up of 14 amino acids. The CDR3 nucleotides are TGTGCCAGCTCGACAGGGGAAGAGAATTCACCCCTCCACTTT. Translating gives CASSTGEENSPLHF.

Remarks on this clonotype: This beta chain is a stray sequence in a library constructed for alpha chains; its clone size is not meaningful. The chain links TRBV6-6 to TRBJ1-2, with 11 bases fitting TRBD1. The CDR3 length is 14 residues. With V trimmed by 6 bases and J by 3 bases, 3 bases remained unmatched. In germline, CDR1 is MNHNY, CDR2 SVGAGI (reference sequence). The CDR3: CASSAGQGDYGYTF. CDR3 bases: TGTGCCAGCAGCGCGGGACAGGGGGACTATGGCTACACCTTC.

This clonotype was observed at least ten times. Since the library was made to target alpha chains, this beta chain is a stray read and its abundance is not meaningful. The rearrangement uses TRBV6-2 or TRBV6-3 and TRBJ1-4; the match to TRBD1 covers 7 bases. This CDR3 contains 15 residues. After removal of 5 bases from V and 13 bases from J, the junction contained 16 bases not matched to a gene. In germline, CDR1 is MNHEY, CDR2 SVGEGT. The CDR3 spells CASSDPGQTASRLFF. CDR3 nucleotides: TGTGCCAGCAGTGACCCGGGACAGACCGCATCCCGACTGTTTTTT.

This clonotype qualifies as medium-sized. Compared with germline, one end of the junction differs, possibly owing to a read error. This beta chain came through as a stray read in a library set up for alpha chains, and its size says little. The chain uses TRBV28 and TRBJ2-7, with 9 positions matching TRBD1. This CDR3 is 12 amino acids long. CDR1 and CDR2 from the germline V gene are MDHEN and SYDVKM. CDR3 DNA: TGTGCCAGCAGCCTGCCCCGGGACAGGGCCTCTTTC. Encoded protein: CASSLPRDRASF.

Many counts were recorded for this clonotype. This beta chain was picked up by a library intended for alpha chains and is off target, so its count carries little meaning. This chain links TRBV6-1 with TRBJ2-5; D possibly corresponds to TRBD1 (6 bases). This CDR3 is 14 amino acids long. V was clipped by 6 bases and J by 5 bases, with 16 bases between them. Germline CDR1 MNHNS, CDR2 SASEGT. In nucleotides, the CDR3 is TGTGCCAGCAGGAGGGGACATAGTGGGGAGACCCAGTACTTC. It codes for CASRRGHSGETQYF.

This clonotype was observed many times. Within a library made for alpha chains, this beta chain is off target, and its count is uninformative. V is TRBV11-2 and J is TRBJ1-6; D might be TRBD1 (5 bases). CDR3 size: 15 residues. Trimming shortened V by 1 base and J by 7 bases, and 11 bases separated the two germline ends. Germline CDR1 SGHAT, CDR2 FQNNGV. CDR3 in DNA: TGTGCCAGCAGCTTAGTCTCAGGGTTCAATTCACCCCTCCACTTT. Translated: CASSLVSGFNSPLHF.

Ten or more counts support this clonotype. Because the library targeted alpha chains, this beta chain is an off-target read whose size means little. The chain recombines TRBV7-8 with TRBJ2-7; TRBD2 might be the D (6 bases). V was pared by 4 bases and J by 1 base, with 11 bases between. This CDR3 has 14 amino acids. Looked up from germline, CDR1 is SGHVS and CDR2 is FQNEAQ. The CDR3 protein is CASSSGRGSYEQYF. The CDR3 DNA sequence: TGTGCCAGCAGCTCCGGCCGGGGGTCCTACGAGCAGTACTTC.

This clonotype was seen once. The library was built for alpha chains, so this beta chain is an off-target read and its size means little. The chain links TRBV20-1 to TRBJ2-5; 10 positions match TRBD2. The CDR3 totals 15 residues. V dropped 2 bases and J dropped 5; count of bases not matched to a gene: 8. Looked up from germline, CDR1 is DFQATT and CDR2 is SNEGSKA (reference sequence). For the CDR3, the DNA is TGCAGTGCTAGAACTGTGACTAGCGGGTTGGAGACCCAGTACTTC. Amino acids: CSARTVTSGLETQYF.

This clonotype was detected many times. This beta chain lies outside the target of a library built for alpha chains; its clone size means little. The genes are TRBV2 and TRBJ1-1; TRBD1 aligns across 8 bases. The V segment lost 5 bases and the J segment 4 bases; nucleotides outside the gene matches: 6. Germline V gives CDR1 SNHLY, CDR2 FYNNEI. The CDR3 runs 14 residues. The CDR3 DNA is TGTGCCAGCAGTCAACAGGGGGGGAGCACTGAAGCTTTCTTT. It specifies CASSQQGGSTEAFF.

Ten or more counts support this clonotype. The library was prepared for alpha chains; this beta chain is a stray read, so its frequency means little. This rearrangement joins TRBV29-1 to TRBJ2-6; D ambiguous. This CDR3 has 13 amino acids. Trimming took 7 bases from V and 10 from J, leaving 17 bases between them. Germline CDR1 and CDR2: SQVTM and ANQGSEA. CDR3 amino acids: CSAPLRGSNVLTF. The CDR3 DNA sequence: TGCAGCGCTCCACTGAGAGGTTCGAACGTCCTGACTTTC.

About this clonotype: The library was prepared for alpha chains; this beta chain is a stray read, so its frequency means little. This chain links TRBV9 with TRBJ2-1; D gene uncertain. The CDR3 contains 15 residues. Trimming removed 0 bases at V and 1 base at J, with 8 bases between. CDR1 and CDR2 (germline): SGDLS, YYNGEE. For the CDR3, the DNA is TGTGCCAGCAGCGTAGATGGCGGATCCTACAATGAGCAGTTCTTC. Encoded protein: CASSVDGGSYNEQFF.

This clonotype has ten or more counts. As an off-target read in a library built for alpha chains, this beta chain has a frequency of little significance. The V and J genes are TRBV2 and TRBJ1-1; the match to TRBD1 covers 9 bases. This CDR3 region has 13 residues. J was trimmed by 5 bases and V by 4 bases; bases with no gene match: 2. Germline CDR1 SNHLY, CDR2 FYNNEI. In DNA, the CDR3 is TGTGCCAGCAGTGCGGACAGGGGAACTGAAGCTTTCTTT. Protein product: CASSADRGTEAFF.

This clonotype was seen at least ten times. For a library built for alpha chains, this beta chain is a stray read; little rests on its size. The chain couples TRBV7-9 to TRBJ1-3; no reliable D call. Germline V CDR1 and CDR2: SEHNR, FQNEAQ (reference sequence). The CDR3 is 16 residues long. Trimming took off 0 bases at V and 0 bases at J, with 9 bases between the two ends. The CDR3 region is CASSLASTASGNTIYF. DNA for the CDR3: TGTGCCAGCAGCTTAGCATCGACGGCCTCTGGAAACACCATATATTTT.

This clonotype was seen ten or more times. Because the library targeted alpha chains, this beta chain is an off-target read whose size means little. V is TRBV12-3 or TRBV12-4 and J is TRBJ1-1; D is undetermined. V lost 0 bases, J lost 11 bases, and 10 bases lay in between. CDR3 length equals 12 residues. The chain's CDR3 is CASSLASSRAFF. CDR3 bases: TGTGCCAGCAGTTTAGCGTCCTCCAGGGCTTTCTTT.

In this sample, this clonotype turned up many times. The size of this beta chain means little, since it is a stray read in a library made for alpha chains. This chain's CDR3 is CASTRTGRGPREDTEAFF. CDR3 in DNA: TGTGCCAGCACCCGGACAGGTCGCGGACCCCGGGAAGACACTGAAGCTTTCTTT. The rearrangement links TRBV5-5 to TRBJ1-1, with 7 bases fitting TRBD1. Germline V gene data show CDR1 as SGHKS and CDR2 as YYEKEE (reference sequence). V gave up 6 bases and J gave up 3 bases; unmatched junction bases: 20. CDR3 length: 18 amino acids.

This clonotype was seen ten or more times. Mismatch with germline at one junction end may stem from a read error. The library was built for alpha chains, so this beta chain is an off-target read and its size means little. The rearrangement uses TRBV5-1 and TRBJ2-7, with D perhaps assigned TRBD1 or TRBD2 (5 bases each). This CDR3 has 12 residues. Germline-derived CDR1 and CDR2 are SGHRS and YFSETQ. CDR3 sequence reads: CASRGRVLSPTW. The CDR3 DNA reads TGCGCCAGCAGGGGACGGGTCCTCTCCCCTACGTGG.

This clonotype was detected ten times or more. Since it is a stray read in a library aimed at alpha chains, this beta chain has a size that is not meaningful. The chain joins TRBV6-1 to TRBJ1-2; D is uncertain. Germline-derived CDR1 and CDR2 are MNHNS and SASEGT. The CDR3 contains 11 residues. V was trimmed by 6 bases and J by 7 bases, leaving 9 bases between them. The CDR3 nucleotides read TGTGCCAGCAGAATCGCGGCTGGCTACACCTTC. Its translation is CASRIAAGYTF.

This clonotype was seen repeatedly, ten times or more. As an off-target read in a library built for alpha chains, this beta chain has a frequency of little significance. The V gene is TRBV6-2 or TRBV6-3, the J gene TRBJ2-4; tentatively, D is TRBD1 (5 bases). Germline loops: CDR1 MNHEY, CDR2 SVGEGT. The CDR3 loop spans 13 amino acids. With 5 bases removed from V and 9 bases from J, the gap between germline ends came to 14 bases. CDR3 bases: TGTGCCAGCAGTCCCCAGGGATGGGGCATTCAGTACTTC. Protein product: CASSPQGWGIQYF.

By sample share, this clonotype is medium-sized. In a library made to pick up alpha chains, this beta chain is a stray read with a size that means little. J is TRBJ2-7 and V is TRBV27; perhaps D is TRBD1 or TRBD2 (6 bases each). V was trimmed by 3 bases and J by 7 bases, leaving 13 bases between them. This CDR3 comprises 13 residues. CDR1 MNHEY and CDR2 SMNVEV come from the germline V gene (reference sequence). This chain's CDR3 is CASSFGRGVEQYF. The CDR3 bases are TGTGCCAGCAGTTTCGGTAGGGGGGTGGAGCAGTACTTC.

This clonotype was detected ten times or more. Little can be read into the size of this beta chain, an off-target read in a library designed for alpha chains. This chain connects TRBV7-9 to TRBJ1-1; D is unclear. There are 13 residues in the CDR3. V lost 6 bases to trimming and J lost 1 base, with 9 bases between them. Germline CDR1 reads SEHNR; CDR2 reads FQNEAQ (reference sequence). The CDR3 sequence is CASRIAGNTEAFF. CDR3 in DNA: TGTGCCAGCAGGATTGCAGGGAACACTGAAGCTTTCTTT. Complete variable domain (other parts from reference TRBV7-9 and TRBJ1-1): DTGVSQNPRHKITKRGQNVTFRCDPISEHNRLYWYRQTLGQGPEFLTYFQNEAQLEKSRLLSDRFSAERPKGSFSTLEIQRTEQGDSAMYLCASRIAGNTEAFFGQGTRLTVV.

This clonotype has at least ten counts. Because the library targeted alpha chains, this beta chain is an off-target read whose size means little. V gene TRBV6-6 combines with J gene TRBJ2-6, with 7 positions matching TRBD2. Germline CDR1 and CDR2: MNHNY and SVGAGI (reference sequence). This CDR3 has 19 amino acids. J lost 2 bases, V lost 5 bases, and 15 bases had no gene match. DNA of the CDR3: TGTGCCAGCAGTACCGAGCCGATGGCGGGAGTTACTGGGGCCAACGTCCTGACTTTC. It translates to CASSTEPMAGVTGANVLTF.

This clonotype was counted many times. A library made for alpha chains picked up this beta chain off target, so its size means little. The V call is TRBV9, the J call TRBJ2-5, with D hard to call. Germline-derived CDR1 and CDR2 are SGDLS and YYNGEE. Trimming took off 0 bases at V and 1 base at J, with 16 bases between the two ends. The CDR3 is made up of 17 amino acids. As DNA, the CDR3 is TGTGCCAGCAGCGTAGGCGCAGGACCGCCAATCCAAGAGACCCAGTACTTC. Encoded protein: CASSVGAGPPIQETQYF. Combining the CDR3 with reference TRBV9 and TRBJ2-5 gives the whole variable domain DSGVTQTPKHLITATGQRVTLRCSPRSGDLSVYWYQQSLDQGLQFLIQYYNGEERAKGNILERFSAQQFPDLHSELNLSSLELGDSALYFCASSVGAGPPIQETQYFGPGTRLLVL.

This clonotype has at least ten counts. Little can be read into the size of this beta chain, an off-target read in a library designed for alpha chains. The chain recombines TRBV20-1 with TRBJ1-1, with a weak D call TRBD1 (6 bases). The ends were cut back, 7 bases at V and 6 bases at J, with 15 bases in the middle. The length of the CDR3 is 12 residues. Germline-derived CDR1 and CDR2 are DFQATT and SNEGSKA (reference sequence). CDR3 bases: TGCAGTGAAAGTAGGGGGTCCGCTGAAGCTTTCTTT. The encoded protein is CSESRGSAEAFF.

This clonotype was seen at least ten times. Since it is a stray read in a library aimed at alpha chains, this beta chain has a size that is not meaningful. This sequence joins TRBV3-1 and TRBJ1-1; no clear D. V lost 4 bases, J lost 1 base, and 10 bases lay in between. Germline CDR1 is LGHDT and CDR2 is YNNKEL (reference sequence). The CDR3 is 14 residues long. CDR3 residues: CASSPAGPNTEAFF. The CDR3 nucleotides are TGTGCCAGCAGCCCTGCTGGCCCGAACACTGAAGCTTTCTTT. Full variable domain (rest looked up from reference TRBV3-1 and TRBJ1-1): DTAVSQTPKYLVTQMGNDKSIKCEQNLGHDTMYWYKQDSKKFLKIMFSYNNKELIINETVPNRFSPKSPDKAHLNLHINSLELGDSAVYFCASSPAGPNTEAFFGQGTRLTVV.

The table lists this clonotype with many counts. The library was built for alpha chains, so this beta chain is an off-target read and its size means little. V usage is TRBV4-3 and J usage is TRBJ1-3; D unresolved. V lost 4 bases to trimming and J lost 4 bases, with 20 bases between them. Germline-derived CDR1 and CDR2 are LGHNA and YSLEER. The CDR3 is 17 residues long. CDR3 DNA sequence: TGCGCCAGCAGCCCGAAGACCAGTAAGGGATGGGGAAACACCATATATTTT. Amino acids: CASSPKTSKGWGNTIYF.

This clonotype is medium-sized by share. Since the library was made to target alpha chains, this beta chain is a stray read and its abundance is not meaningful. The CDR3 nucleotides read TGCAGTCCTCTAGCGGGAGGGCAGCAGTTCTTC. This gives the protein CSPLAGGQQFF. The chain links TRBV20-1 to TRBJ2-1, with TRBD2 matching over 12 bases. Trimming removed 8 bases from V and 11 bases from J; junction bases left unmatched: 4. Germline CDR1 and CDR2: DFQATT and SNEGSKA (reference sequence). This CDR3 has 11 residues.

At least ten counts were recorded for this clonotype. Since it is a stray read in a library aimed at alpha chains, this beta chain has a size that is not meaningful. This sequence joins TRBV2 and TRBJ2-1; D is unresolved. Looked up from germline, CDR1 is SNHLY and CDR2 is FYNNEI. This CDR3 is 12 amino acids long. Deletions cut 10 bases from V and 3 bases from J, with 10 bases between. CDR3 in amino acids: CATSASYNEQFF. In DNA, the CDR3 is TGTGCCACCTCAGCCAGCTACAATGAGCAGTTCTTC.

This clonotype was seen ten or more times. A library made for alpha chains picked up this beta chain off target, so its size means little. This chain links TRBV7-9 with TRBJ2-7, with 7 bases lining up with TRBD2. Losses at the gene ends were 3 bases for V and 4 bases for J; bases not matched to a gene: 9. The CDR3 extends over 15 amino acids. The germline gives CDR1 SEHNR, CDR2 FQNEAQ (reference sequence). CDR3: CASSLEGGGTYEQYF. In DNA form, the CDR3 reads TGTGCCAGCAGCTTGGAAGGCGGGGGAACTTACGAGCAGTACTTC.